This T cell receptor (beta chain) is drawn from a study of T-cell reconstitution after alpha-beta-depleted transplantation in children. Construction of the TCRbeta library involved unique molecular identifiers. From the PCR reads, TCRdb called clonotypes with MiXCR, one entry per CDR3 protein. The sample carries about 610,000 distinct CDR3 sequences, more than 9% recorded once. Sequenced material: PBMCs from the stem cell graft donor, taken from the stem cell graft. This clonotype originated in a human donor who donated a stem cell graft to a child with acute myeloid leukemia.

The CDR3 sequence is CAGGLAGGPGYNEQFF. In DNA, the CDR3 is TGTGCCGGAGGACTAGCGGGAGGGCCGGGTTACAATGAGCAGTTCTTC. The V gene is TRBV2, the J gene TRBJ2-1, with 15 nucleotides matching TRBD2. The CDR3 is made up of 16 amino acids. V trimming: 11 bases; J trimming: 4 bases; junction bases outside the gene matches: 9. Germline CDR1 SNHLY, CDR2 FYNNEI.